This TCR beta chain was captured by sequencing in a study of cytomegalovirus exposure and HLA in healthy donors. Notes on the study in general: Cytomegalovirus-associated TCR beta chains were listed, numbering some 170.

It was with 60 Vbeta and 13 Jbeta primers that the PCR ran. Some clones are missing from TCRdb's copy, which holds only in-frame ones; the method was immunoSEQ multiplex PCR. The sample shows fewer than 200,000 clones, about 80% of them seen only once. The CDR3 runs 15 residues. The germline V gene encodes CDR1 LGHNA and CDR2 YNFKEQ. Deletions cut 1 base from V and 4 bases from J, with 11 bases between. On this clone itself: Its specificity is not known.

The sample consisted of PBMCs. The gene calls are TRBV4-2 and TRBJ1-5, with a tentative D call TRBD1 (5 bases). This receptor was identified in a woman in her thirties in good health and CMV-seronegative. CDR3: CASSQGTGWNQPQHF. The DNA for the CDR3 is TGTGCCAGCAGCCAAGGTACAGGATGGAATCAGCCCCAGCATTTT.